A selection of T cell receptor beta chains follows, all from one sample in a study of blood T cell repertoires in COVID-19. Method: immunoSEQ multiplex PCR; TCRdb's copy keeps in-frame clones and lacks some. The table has fewer than 200,000 clones, about 83% seen once; the top ten hold roughly 7.5%. The sample comprised peripheral blood. The receptors were sampled from a man aged 35-49 years who had recovered from COVID-19. CDR3s include the opening cysteine and the closing phenylalanine or tryptophan. The D gene is left open where the match is weak. For some rows the clone size is stated as once, few or many, or as a class when expanded; others skip it.

size: -; D: -; J: TRBJ1-4; V: TRBV7-6; CDR3: CASSSSAVLEYEKLFF; DNA: TGTGCCAGCAGCTCATCCGCGGTTCTAGAGTATGAAAAACTGTTTTTT
size: -; D: TRBD1; J: TRBJ2-2; V: TRBV6-6; CDR3: CASSWDRGSGELFF; DNA: TGTGCCAGCAGTTGGGACAGGGGATCCGGGGAGCTGTTTTTT
size: -; D: -; J: TRBJ1-3; V: TRBV4-3; CDR3: CASSQSPLGGFGNTIYF; DNA: TGCGCCAGCAGCCAATCGCCCCTGGGCGGGTTCGGAAACACCATATATTTT
size: -; D: -; J: TRBJ2-7; V: TRBV12-5; CDR3: CASGLVPEGPSIYEQYF; DNA: TGTGCTAGTGGTTTGGTGCCGGAGGGACCCAGTATTTACGAGCAGTACTTC
size: once; D: -; J: TRBJ1-1; V: TRBV19; CDR3: CASRRPGTPNTEAFF; DNA: TGTGCCAGTAGGCGCCCCGGGACTCCGAACACTGAAGCTTTCTTT
size: -; D: -; J: TRBJ2-1; V: TRBV28; CDR3: CASSTGGEQFF; DNA: TGTGCCAGCAGTACTGGGGGGGAGCAGTTCTTC
size: -; D: -; J: TRBJ1-1; V: TRBV28; CDR3: CASSFRGGNTEAFF; DNA: TGTGCCAGCAGTTTCAGGGGTGGTAACACTGAAGCTTTCTTT
size: -; D: -; J: TRBJ2-7; V: TRBV7-9; CDR3: CASSIRYYEQYF; DNA: TGTGCCAGCAGCATCCGCTATTACGAGCAGTACTTC
size: -; D: -; J: TRBJ2-5; V: TRBV7-2; CDR3: CASSLYGAKETQYF; DNA: TGTGCCAGCAGCTTATATGGGGCCAAAGAGACCCAGTACTTC
size: few; D: -; J: TRBJ1-1; V: TRBV5-4; CDR3: CASSSRENTEAFF; DNA: TGTGCCAGCAGCTCCCGGGAGAACACTGAAGCTTTCTTT
size: -; D: -; J: TRBJ2-5; V: TRBV4-3; CDR3: CASSQERRRETQYF; DNA: TGCGCCAGCAGCCAAGAGAGGCGGCGGGAGACCCAGTACTTC
size: few; D: -; J: TRBJ2-7; V: TRBV7-8; CDR3: CASSPRRATPNEQYF; DNA: TGTGCCAGCAGCCCCCGGAGGGCGACTCCAAATGAGCAGTACTTC
size: -; D: -; J: TRBJ1-1; V: TRBV6-2/TRBV6-3; CDR3: CASSYERAEAFF; DNA: TGTGCCAGCAGTTATGAGCGGGCTGAAGCTTTCTTT
size: -; D: -; J: TRBJ2-1; V: TRBV5-1; CDR3: CASSPLIGSGTYNEQFF; DNA: TGCGCCAGCAGCCCCCTCATCGGTAGCGGAACCTACAATGAGCAGTTCTTC
size: -; D: -; J: TRBJ2-7; V: TRBV6-1; CDR3: CASSEAQGMYEQYF; DNA: TGTGCCAGCAGTGAAGCCCAGGGGATGTACGAGCAGTACTTC
size: few; D: -; J: TRBJ1-2; V: TRBV7-9; CDR3: CASSYVGQANYGYTF; DNA: TGTGCCAGCAGCTACGTGGGCCAAGCTAACTATGGCTACACCTTC
size: once; D: -; J: TRBJ2-7; V: TRBV6-2/TRBV6-3; CDR3: CASSYSLGGYEQYF; DNA: TGTGCCAGCAGTTACTCACTAGGGGGATACGAGCAGTACTTC
size: -; D: -; J: TRBJ2-5; V: TRBV19; CDR3: CASRRTGSGETQYF; DNA: TGTGCCAGTAGAAGAACAGGGTCGGGAGAGACCCAGTACTTC
size: -; D: TRBD2; J: TRBJ2-7; V: TRBV7-2; CDR3: CASSYSGTYEQYF; DNA: TGTGCCAGCAGCTATAGCGGGACCTACGAGCAGTACTTC
size: -; D: -; J: TRBJ2-3; V: TRBV11-2; CDR3: CASSLGLTDTQYF; DNA: TGTGCCAGCAGCTTAGGACTCACAGATACGCAGTATTTT
size: -; D: TRBD1; J: TRBJ1-2; V: TRBV3-1/TRBV3-2; CDR3: CASSGRTGGNYGYTF; DNA: TGTGCCAGCAGCGGCCGGACAGGGGGAAACTATGGCTACACCTTC
size: -; D: -; J: TRBJ1-5; V: TRBV2; CDR3: CASRTDSNQPQHF; DNA: TGTGCCAGCAGGACAGATAGCAATCAGCCCCAGCATTTT
size: -; D: -; J: TRBJ1-2; V: TRBV5-6; CDR3: CASSGPNYGYTF; DNA: TGTGCCAGCAGTGGGCCTAACTATGGCTACACCTTC
size: -; D: -; J: TRBJ2-6; V: TRBV21-1; CDR3: CASSTRTNSGANVLTF; DNA: TGTGCCAGCAGCACTCGGACTAACTCTGGGGCCAACGTCCTGACTTTC
size: once; D: -; J: TRBJ2-2; V: TRBV9; CDR3: CASSKSGPNTGELFF; DNA: TGTGCCAGCAGCAAAAGCGGGCCCAACACCGGGGAGCTGTTTTTT
size: -; D: -; J: TRBJ2-5; V: TRBV11-2; CDR3: CASRGQPQETQYF; DNA: TGTGCCAGCAGGGGACAACCACAAGAGACCCAGTACTTC
size: once; D: -; J: TRBJ1-5; V: TRBV28; CDR3: CASSLRVNQPQHF; DNA: TGTGCCAGCAGTCTACGGGTCAATCAGCCCCAGCATTTT
size: -; D: TRBD2; J: TRBJ2-2; V: TRBV4-3; CDR3: CASSSRAGIYTGELFF; DNA: TGCGCCAGCAGCTCCCGAGCGGGAATTTACACCGGGGAGCTGTTTTTT
size: -; D: TRBD2; J: TRBJ2-7; V: TRBV6-2/TRBV6-3; CDR3: CASSRLALSYEQYF; DNA: TGTGCCAGCAGTAGACTAGCGCTTTCCTACGAGCAGTACTTC
size: few; D: TRBD1; J: TRBJ1-2; V: TRBV11-3; CDR3: CASSPLPRGGNGYTF; DNA: TGTGCCAGCAGCCCCCTACCGCGAGGGGGCAACGGCTACACCTTC
size: -; D: -; J: TRBJ1-1; V: TRBV21-1; CDR3: CASSKRGETATEAFF; DNA: TGTGCCAGCAGCAAACGTGGGGAGACGGCCACTGAAGCTTTCTTT
size: few; D: -; J: TRBJ2-5; V: TRBV7-9; CDR3: CASSVTEETQYF; DNA: TGTGCCAGCAGCGTCACGGAAGAGACCCAGTACTTC
size: -; D: TRBD2; J: TRBJ2-2; V: TRBV9; CDR3: CASSVTSGRNTGELFF; DNA: TGTGCCAGCAGCGTCACTAGCGGGAGGAACACCGGGGAGCTGTTTTTT
size: -; D: -; J: TRBJ1-1; V: TRBV18; CDR3: CASSPPYWFEIEAFF; DNA: TGTGCCAGCTCACCACCATACTGGTTCGAGATTGAAGCTTTCTTT
size: -; D: -; J: TRBJ2-3; V: TRBV4-1; CDR3: CASSQDPLSTDTQYF; DNA: TGCGCCAGCAGCCAAGACCCCCTTAGCACAGATACGCAGTATTTT
size: -; D: TRBD2; J: TRBJ2-2; V: TRBV6-5; CDR3: CASSYASGGTGELFF; DNA: TGTGCCAGCAGTTACGCTAGCGGGGGCACCGGGGAGCTGTTTTTT
size: -; D: -; J: TRBJ2-1; V: TRBV7-2; CDR3: CASSSQTGRGLGNEQFF; DNA: TGTGCCAGCAGCTCGCAGACAGGTCGGGGCTTGGGGAATGAGCAGTTCTTC